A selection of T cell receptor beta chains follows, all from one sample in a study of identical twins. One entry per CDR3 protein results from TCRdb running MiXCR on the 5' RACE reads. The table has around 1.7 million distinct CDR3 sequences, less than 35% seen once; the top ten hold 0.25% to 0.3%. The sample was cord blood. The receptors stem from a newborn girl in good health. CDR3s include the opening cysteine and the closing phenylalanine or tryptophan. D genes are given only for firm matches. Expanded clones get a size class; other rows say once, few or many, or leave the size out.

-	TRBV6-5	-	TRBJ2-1	TGTGCCAGCAGTTACACCAGGGACCGTAAATCGGGCGGCCAGTTCTTC	CASSYTRDRKSGGQFF
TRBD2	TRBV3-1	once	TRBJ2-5	TGTGCCAGCAGCCAATCCGGGACTAGCGGGGCCTACAATGAGCAGTACTTC	CASSQSGTSGAYNEQYF
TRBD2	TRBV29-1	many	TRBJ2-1	TGCAGCGTGGGGACTAGTTGGGTCCCCTACAATGAGCAGTTCTTC	CSVGTSWVPYNEQFF
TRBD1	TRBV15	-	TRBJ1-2	TGTGCCACCAGCAACCCCCCGGGACAGTGGAACTATGGCTACACCTTC	CATSNPPGQWNYGYTF
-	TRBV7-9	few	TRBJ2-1	TGTGCCGGCAGCTTAGAGGGATACAATGAGCAGTTCTTC	CAGSLEGYNEQFF
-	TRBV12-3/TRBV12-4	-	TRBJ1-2	TGTGCCAGCAGTTTATGGGAGGGCGGCTACACCTTC	CASSLWEGGYTF
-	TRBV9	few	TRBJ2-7	TGTGCCAGCAGCGTAGGAGGAGGGACGGAGCCCTACGAGCAGTACTTC	CASSVGGGTEPYEQYF
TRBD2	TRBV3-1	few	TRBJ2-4	TGTGCCAGCAGTAAAGGAAATTCCCCGGGACTAGCGATGCGGGGGAACATTCAGTACTTC	CASSKGNSPGLAMRGNIQYF
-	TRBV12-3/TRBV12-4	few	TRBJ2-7	TGTGCCAGCAGTTTCGGCGGACCTCCCTCCGAGCAGTACTTC	CASSFGGPPSEQYF
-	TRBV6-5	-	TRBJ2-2	TGTGCCAGCAGTTCCTGTCCAGGGACGTTAGAGCTGAACACCGGGGAGCTGTTTTTT	CASSSCPGTLELNTGELFF
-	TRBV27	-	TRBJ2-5	TGTGCCAGCAGTTCCGGGTCGGCAGGGACCCAGTACTTC	CASSSGSAGTQYF
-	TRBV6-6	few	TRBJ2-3	TGTGCCAGCAGTTACTCAGGGCAAGATACGCAGTATTTT	CASSYSGQDTQYF
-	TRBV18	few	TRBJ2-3	TGTGCCAGCTCACCCACCAGGAGCGGTAGCACAGATACGCAGTATTTT	CASSPTRSGSTDTQYF
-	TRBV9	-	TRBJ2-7	TGTGCCAGCAGCGTACTAGCGCAAACCTACGAGCAGTACTTC	CASSVLAQTYEQYF
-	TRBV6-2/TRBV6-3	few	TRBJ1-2	TGTGCCAGCAGTTACGATAGGACAGCTTATGGCTACACCTTC	CASSYDRTAYGYTF
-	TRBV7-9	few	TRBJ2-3	TGTGCCAGCAGCTTAGGAATAGGACTGAACACAGATACGCAGTATTTT	CASSLGIGLNTDTQYF
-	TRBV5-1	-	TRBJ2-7	TGCGCCAGCAGAAGCTCCAGCTCCTACGAGCAGTACTTC	CASRSSSSYEQYF
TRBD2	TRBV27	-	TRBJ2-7	TGTGCCAGCAGTTTAGCGACTAGCGGGGAGACCTACGAGCAGTACTTC	CASSLATSGETYEQYF
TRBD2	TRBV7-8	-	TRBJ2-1	TGTGCCAGCAGCTTAACGACTAGCAACAATGAGCAGTTCTTC	CASSLTTSNNEQFF
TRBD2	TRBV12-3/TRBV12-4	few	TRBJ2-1	TGTGCCAGCAGTCTTCTAGCGGGAGGCCATTTCTCCTACAATGAGCAGTTCTTC	CASSLLAGGHFSYNEQFF
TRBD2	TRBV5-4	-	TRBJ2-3	TGTGCCAGCAGCTTGTTCGGGTCCAGCGGGAGGGCCACAGATACGCAGTATTTT	CASSLFGSSGRATDTQYF
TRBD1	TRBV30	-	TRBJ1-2	TGTGCCTGGAGCATGGACAGGGGGAACTATGGCTACACCTTC	CAWSMDRGNYGYTF
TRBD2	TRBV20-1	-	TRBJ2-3	TGCAGTGCTAGAGATGCCGCAGCGGGGACTAGCGGGAGGAACACAGATACGCAGTATTTT	CSARDAAAGTSGRNTDTQYF
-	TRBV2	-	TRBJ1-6	TGTGCCATCGCCGCGCAGGGCTTTTTACCCCTCCACTTT	CAIAAQGFLPLHF
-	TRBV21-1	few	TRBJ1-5	TGTGCCAGCAGCGTCTCGAGGCGCGCAACATGCACCAATCAGCCCCAGCATTTT	CASSVSRRATCTNQPQHF
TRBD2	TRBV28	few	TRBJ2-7	TGTGCCAGCAGTTTTGCCCCGTTTCGGCGGGAGACCTACGAGCAGTACTTC	CASSFAPFRRETYEQYF
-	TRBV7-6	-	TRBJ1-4	TGTGCCAGCAGCTTAGCGGGCTCCAAGGAAAAACTGTTTTTT	CASSLAGSKEKLFF
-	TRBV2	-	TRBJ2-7	TGTGCCAGCAGTGAAGGGGGACTGCGAAGATCAAGCTCCTACGAGCAGTACTTC	CASSEGGLRRSSSYEQYF
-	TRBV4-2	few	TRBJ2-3	TGTGCCAGCAGCCCAATACTAACCCCAGATACGCAGTATTTT	CASSPILTPDTQYF
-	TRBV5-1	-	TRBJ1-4	TGCGCCAGCATGAGCGGGGGGCTTTCAACTAATGAAAAACTGTTTTTT	CASMSGGLSTNEKLFF
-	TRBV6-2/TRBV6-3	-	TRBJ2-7	TGTACCAGCAGCCCCACTTTCTACGAGCAGTACTTC	CTSSPTFYEQYF
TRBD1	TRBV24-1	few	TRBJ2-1	TGTGCCACCAGTGAGCTGACAGGGGATGAGCAGTTCTTC	CATSELTGDEQFF
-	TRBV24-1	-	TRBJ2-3	TGTGCCACCAGTGAGGCCTCTAGCACAGATACGCAGTATTTT	CATSEASSTDTQYF
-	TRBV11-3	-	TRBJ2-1	TGTGCCAGCAGCTTAGATCAGTGGCCGGGTCTCCAAAACAATGAGCAGTTCTTC	CASSLDQWPGLQNNEQFF
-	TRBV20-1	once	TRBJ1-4	TGCAGTGCGATATTACAGTTTGAAAAACTGTTTTTT	CSAILQFEKLFF
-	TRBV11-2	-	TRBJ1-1	TGTGCCAGCAGCTTAGCACAGGGCTCTGAAGCTTTCTTT	CASSLAQGSEAFF
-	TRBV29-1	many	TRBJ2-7	TGCAGCGTTGTCTCACCGACTTCCTACGAGCAGTACTTC	CSVVSPTSYEQYF